Shown below are 25 T cell receptor beta chains from a single sample sequenced in a study of T cells in Graves' hyperthyroidism and ophthalmopathy. Template material for amplifying TCR beta CDR3 regions consisted of RNA transcripts. First-round RT-PCR of the TCR CDR3 relied on the HTBI primer set. Each CDR3 protein is one row after TCRdb ran MiXCR on the multiplex PCR reads. The data show 560,000 or so distinct CDR3 sequences, 15% to 20% seen once. Sequenced material: blood. Source of these receptors: a man aged 35-49 years with Graves' ophthalmopathy.

In this sample, this clonotype turned up many times. The rearrangement links TRBV20-1 to TRBJ2-1; D not resolved. This CDR3 is built from 15 residues. Trimming stripped 1 base from V and 5 bases from J, with 15 bases between. Germline values: CDR1 DFQATT, CDR2 SNEGSKA (reference sequence). CDR3 bases: TGCAGTGCTAGAGTGGCGGAGTTCTACAACAATGAGCAGTTCTTC. It codes for CSARVAEFYNNEQFF.

CDR3 nucleotide sequence: TGTGCCAGCAAAACCGGACAGGGGGCCGGGGAGCTGTTTTTT. This codes for CASKTGQGAGELFF. The chain carries TRBV5-5 and TRBJ2-2; TRBD1 matches 10 bases. CDR3 size: 14 residues. Unmatched junction bases numbered 5, after V lost 6 bases and J lost 6 bases. CDR1 SGHKS and CDR2 YYEKEE come from the germline V gene (reference sequence).

Only a few counts were recorded for this clonotype. The junction departs from the called germline gene at one end, perhaps through a read error. V and J are TRBV7-9 and TRBJ2-1, with a possible D match to TRBD2 (7 bases). This CDR3 has 19 amino acids. CDR1 and CDR2 (germline): SEHNR, FQNEAQ (reference sequence). The CDR3 DNA is TGTGTCAGCAGCTTACGAGGGGGGGGGGCCGTTCGGGGTCACAATGAGCAGTTCTTC. Amino acid sequence: CVSSLRGGGAVRGHNEQFF.

This clonotype has just a few counts. The chain uses TRBV20-1 and TRBJ2-7; the D call may be TRBD1 or TRBD2 (5 bases each). Trimming removed 6 bases from V and 1 base from J, with 16 bases in between. Per germline, CDR1 DFQATT and CDR2 SNEGSKA (reference sequence). The CDR3 contains 14 residues. The CDR3 is CSAQSRDGSYEQYF. Written as DNA, the CDR3 is TGCAGTGCCCAATCGAGGGACGGATCCTACGAGCAGTACTTC.

This clonotype was found many times. The genes are TRBV7-2 and TRBJ2-2; the D gene could be TRBD1 or TRBD2 (5 bases each). The V gene's germline CDR1 is SGHTA and CDR2 FQGNSA. This CDR3 has 16 residues. Trimming removed 5 bases from V and 0 bases from J, with 13 bases in between. This chain's CDR3 is CASSHSGTTNTGELFF. The DNA for the CDR3 is TGTGCCAGCAGCCACTCCGGGACGACGAACACCGGGGAGCTGTTTTTT. The whole variable domain, remainder taken from reference TRBV7-2 and TRBJ2-2, is GAGVSQSPSNKVTEKGKDVELRCDPISGHTALYWYRQSLGQGLEFLIYFQGNSAPDKSGLPSDRFSAERTGGSVSTLTIQRTQQEDSAVYLCASSHSGTTNTGELFFGEGSRLTVL.

The sample holds many counts of this clonotype. The chain links TRBV2 to TRBJ2-1; 7 nucleotides align to TRBD1. Per the germline V gene, CDR1 is SNHLY and CDR2 is FYNNEI. The CDR3 consists of 15 residues. J was trimmed by 2 bases and V by 1 base; bases with no gene match: 2. The CDR3 DNA reads as TGTGCCAGCAGTGAAGAGACAGGGCCCTACAATGAGCAGTTCTTC. This encodes CASSEETGPYNEQFF.

The chain is built from TRBV10-3 and TRBJ2-1; unclear D gene. Trimming left V 7 bases short and J 0 bases short, with 10 bases between. The CDR3 runs to 14 residues. From germline, CDR1 is ENHRY and CDR2 SYGVKD. CDR3 residues: CAINPGSSYNEQFF. The CDR3 nucleotides are TGTGCCATCAATCCCGGAAGCTCCTACAATGAGCAGTTCTTC.

The rearrangement uses TRBV18 and TRBJ1-1; D not resolved. The germline V gene has CDR1 KGHSH and CDR2 LQKENI. This CDR3 has 13 residues. Trimming left V 7 bases short and J 0 bases short, with 9 bases between. The chain's CDR3 is CASFGDMNTEAFF. The CDR3 DNA sequence: TGTGCCAGCTTTGGGGATATGAACACTGAAGCTTTCTTT.

The CDR3 DNA follows: TGTGCCAGCAAGGAGGGGCCTGGGGGCTACTCTGGAAACACCATATATTTT. It translates to CASKEGPGGYSGNTIYF. The rearrangement uses TRBV6-1 and TRBJ1-3, with D possibly TRBD1 on 6 matching bases. Trimming removed 7 bases at V and 0 bases at J, with 19 bases between. This CDR3 is built from 17 residues. Germline V gives CDR1 MNHNS, CDR2 SASEGT.

For the CDR3, the DNA is TGTGCCAGCAGCCCCCCGGGACTCCGGGCGACCGGGGAGCTGTTTTTT. Translation: CASSPPGLRATGELFF. This chain connects TRBV7-8 to TRBJ2-2; tentatively, D is TRBD2 (6 bases). The germline V gene encodes CDR1 SGHVS and CDR2 FQNEAQ. V lost 5 bases and J lost 5, with 18 bases in between. This CDR3 is 16 amino acids long.

A word on this clonotype: A much larger clone is a single base away; this may be a read error. The chain uses TRBV20-1 and TRBJ2-2; TRBD2 is a possible D gene (7 bases). The CDR3 is 10 residues long. Germline V gives CDR1 DFQATT, CDR2 SNEGSKA (reference sequence). CDR3 region: CSAEGGGLFF. DNA for the CDR3: TGCAGTGCCGAGGGGGGGGGGCTGTTTTTT.

The chain joins TRBV10-3 to TRBJ1-5; 7 nucleotides align to TRBD1. The germline V gene encodes CDR1 ENHRY and CDR2 SYGVKD. There are 13 residues in the CDR3. The ends lost 8 bases at V and 7 bases at J; junction bases unmatched: 8. The CDR3 region has the DNA TGTGCCATCCGGGGGGACAGATGGCAGCCCCAGCATTTT. Its protein is CAIRGDRWQPQHF.

The chain combines TRBV3-2 with TRBJ2-1; no check of the table's D call, TRBD1, against the DNA was made. TRBV3-2 is a recognized pseudogene. The CDR3 is 12 amino acids. CDR3 sequence: CASSQGAGVEFF. For the CDR3, the DNA is TGTGCCAGCAGCCAAGGGGCGGGGGTTGAGTTCTTC.

For the CDR3, the DNA is TGCAGCGTCCTTACTAGCGGGTCCTACAATGAGCAGTTCTTC. Amino acid sequence: CSVLTSGSYNEQFF. The V gene is TRBV29-1, the J gene TRBJ2-1; 9 nucleotides line up with TRBD2. With V trimmed by 6 bases and J by 1 base, 4 bases remained unmatched. The CDR3 consists of 14 residues. Germline V lookup: CDR1 SQVTM, CDR2 ANQGSEA.

This rearrangement joins TRBV5-1 to TRBJ2-7; TRBD1 matches at 7 bases. The V segment lost 2 bases and the J segment 3 bases; nucleotides outside the gene matches: 5. The CDR3 spans 14 residues. CDR1 is SGHRS, CDR2 YFSETQ, per germline. The CDR3: CASSFGTANYEQYF. The CDR3 region has the DNA TGCGCCAGCAGCTTCGGGACAGCCAACTACGAGCAGTACTTC.

In its sample, this clonotype was seen a few times. This chain connects TRBV6-2 or TRBV6-3 to TRBJ2-1, with 8 bases matching TRBD2. The CDR3 sequence is 14 residues long. J lost 6 bases, V lost 9 bases, and 10 bases had no gene match. Germline assignment: CDR1 MNHEY and CDR2 SVGEGT. The CDR3 coding sequence is TGTGCCAGTGTCCGCGGGGGGAGCTTCAATGAGCAGTTCTTC. Translating it yields CASVRGGSFNEQFF.

This clonotype was observed a handful of times. The chain carries TRBV7-9 and TRBJ1-2; the D gene is possibly TRBD1 (6 bases). The V end lost 5 bases, the J end lost 3 bases, and 16 bases lay between the germline ends. The CDR3 extends over 15 amino acids. Germline CDR1 and CDR2: SEHNR and FQNEAQ (reference sequence). The CDR3 spells CASSTQQGSYYGYTF. CDR3 in DNA: TGTGCCAGCAGCACCCAACAGGGAAGTTACTATGGCTACACCTTC.

J is TRBJ2-3 and V is TRBV12-3 or TRBV12-4, with D perhaps matching TRBD1 or TRBD2 (6 bases each). Deletions cut 8 bases from V and 2 bases from J, with 17 bases between. The CDR3 runs 15 residues. In DNA form, the CDR3 reads TGTGCCAGCGGCCCGCGGGACACATACACAGATACGCAGTATTTT. Its translation is CASGPRDTYTDTQYF.

This clonotype was seen only a few times. This chain connects TRBV6-1 to TRBJ1-5; a possible D gene is TRBD1 (6 bases). Germline V gives CDR1 MNHNS, CDR2 SASEGT. The CDR3 is 14 amino acids. V lost 1 base to trimming and J lost 6 bases, with 10 bases between them. CDR3 amino acids: CASSEVGGTQPQHF. For the CDR3, the DNA is TGTGCCAGCAGTGAAGTGGGGGGCACTCAGCCCCAGCATTTT.

This clonotype was detected a few times. The CDR3 region has the DNA TGTGCCAGCAGCGAGCCGGGAGTCGCCTACAATGAGCAGTTCTTC. Its translation: CASSEPGVAYNEQFF. The rearrangement links TRBV9 to TRBJ2-1; D might be TRBD2 (6 bases). V shed 3 bases and J shed 2 bases, with 12 bases lying between them. Germline values: CDR1 SGDLS, CDR2 YYNGEE. There are 15 residues in the CDR3.

This clonotype has just a few counts. The chain employs TRBV5-1 and TRBJ1-1, with D possibly matching TRBD1 (6 bases). V lost 2 bases and J lost 1, with 15 bases in between. Per germline, CDR1 SGHRS and CDR2 YFSETQ. The CDR3 is 16 residues long. The CDR3 bases are TGCGCCAGCAGCTTTGGGACACCATCGGCGAACACTGAAGCTTTCTTT. Translation: CASSFGTPSANTEAFF.

The gene calls are TRBV5-1 and TRBJ2-7; perhaps TRBD1 as D (6 bases). Germline V CDR1 and CDR2: SGHRS, YFSETQ. This CDR3 region has 14 residues. The V and J ends lost 4 bases and 0 bases respectively, with 11 bases between them. For the CDR3, the DNA is TGCGCCAGCAGCGGGGGCCAAAGCTCCTACGAGCAGTACTTC. Amino acids: CASSGGQSSYEQYF.

The chain carries TRBV19 and TRBJ2-2, with D tentatively TRBD2 (6 bases). This CDR3 is built from 14 residues. V was trimmed by 7 bases and J by 4 bases, leaving 13 bases between them. CDR1 is LNHDA and CDR2 is SQIVND in the germline V gene (reference sequence). CDR3 sequence (DNA): TGTGCCAGTACTACCGTCGGGGGCACCGGGGAGCTGTTTTTT. Its protein is CASTTVGGTGELFF.

This clonotype was observed at least ten times. The chain combines TRBV6-5 with TRBJ2-7, with a possible D match to TRBD1 (5 bases). V was pared by 0 bases and J by 7 bases, with 25 bases between. The CDR3 contains 18 residues. Germline V gives CDR1 MNHEY, CDR2 SVGAGI. DNA for the CDR3: TGTGCCAGCAGTTACTCGATCCTAAGGGGCCACGGAACTGGTGAGCAGTACTTC. Translation gives CASSYSILRGHGTGEQYF.

This clonotype was observed a handful of times. The V and J genes are TRBV19 and TRBJ2-5; a weak D match, TRBD2 (6 bases). The CDR3 sequence is 15 residues long. V lost 1 base and J lost 2, with 11 bases in between. CDR1 LNHDA and CDR2 SQIVND come from the germline V gene (reference sequence). Here the CDR3 DNA reads TGTGCCAGTAGTATAGGTGGACTAACTCAAGAGACCCAGTACTTC. Encoded protein: CASSIGGLTQETQYF. Combining the CDR3 with reference TRBV19 and TRBJ2-5 gives the whole variable domain DGGITQSPKYLFRKEGQNVTLSCEQNLNHDAMYWYRQDPGQGLRLIYYSQIVNDFQKGDIAEGYSVSREKKESFPLTVTSAQKNPTAFYLCASSIGGLTQETQYFGPGTRLLVL.